This is a list of T cell receptor beta chains from one sample in a study of shared T cell receptors in the human thymus. The protocol was immunoSEQ multiplex PCR, while the TCRdb copy is restricted to in-frame clones and leaves out a portion. The data show fewer than 700,000 clones, 88% seen once. This sample was also put to use in a study of human thymus T cells.

Specimen: thymocytes. These TCRs come from a boy under two years old with a congenital heart defect. The CDR3 runs from the conserved cysteine through the conserved F or W. The D gene is left open where the match is weak. The size of a clone is reported for some rows only, either as once, few or many, or as a class for expanded clones.

11 | TRBJ1-2 | - | TRBV30 | - | CAWSRSYGYTF | TGTGCCTGGAGCCGTTCTTATGGCTACACCTTC
15 | TRBJ2-5 | - | TRBV7-2 | - | CASSLGASSGETQYF | TGTGCCAGCAGCTTAGGGGCTAGCAGTGGGGAGACCCAGTACTTC
18 | TRBJ2-6 | few | TRBV19 | TRBD1 | CASSPLTGTHSGANVLTF | TGTGCCAGTAGTCCACTGACAGGGACCCACTCTGGGGCCAACGTCCTGACTTTC
17 | TRBJ2-7 | - | TRBV7-2 | - | CASSLVVGGLPVPEQYF | TGTGCCAGCAGCTTAGTTGTGGGCGGACTCCCGGTGCCCGAGCAGTACTTC
9 | TRBJ2-1 | - | TRBV20-1 | - | CSLSGGQFF | TGCAGCCTCTCCGGCGGTCAGTTCTTC
15 | TRBJ2-5 | - | TRBV7-3 | TRBD2 | CASSFQRERLETQYF | TGTGCCAGCAGCTTTCAGCGGGAGAGGTTGGAGACCCAGTACTTC
12 | TRBJ2-1 | - | TRBV7-9 | - | CASSLARAGQFF | TGTGCCAGCAGCTTAGCGCGGGCAGGGCAGTTCTTC
18 | TRBJ2-5 | few | TRBV7-6 | TRBD2 | CASSPFYPTSGRVETQYF | TGTGCCAGCAGCCCCTTTTACCCGACTAGCGGGAGGGTAGAGACCCAGTACTTC
17 | TRBJ1-3 | once | TRBV18 | - | CASSPLPGVGSGNTIYF | TGTGCCAGCTCACCACTCCCGGGTGTTGGCTCTGGAAACACCATATATTTT
13 | TRBJ1-2 | - | TRBV14 | TRBD1 | CASSTGGDYGYTF | TGTGCCAGCAGCACAGGGGGCGACTATGGCTACACCTTC
15 | TRBJ1-1 | - | TRBV18 | - | CASSSRQVENTEAFF | TGTGCCAGCTCATCGCGACAGGTCGAGAACACTGAAGCTTTCTTT
14 | TRBJ2-7 | - | TRBV4-1 | - | CASSQDGHDYEQYF | TGCGCCAGCAGCCAAGATGGGCACGACTACGAGCAGTACTTC
19 | TRBJ2-1 | - | TRBV9 | TRBD2 | CASSLSSGPPLSSYNEQFF | TGTGCCAGCAGCCTAAGTAGCGGGCCCCCTCTTAGCTCCTACAATGAGCAGTTCTTC
15 | TRBJ1-2 | - | TRBV7-2 | TRBD1 | CASSPQGATNYGYTF | TGTGCCAGCAGCCCGCAGGGGGCGACTAACTATGGCTACACCTTC
15 | TRBJ1-2 | - | TRBV4-2 | - | CASSHTIGSNYGYTF | TGTGCCAGCAGCCATACTATAGGTTCTAACTATGGCTACACCTTC
14 | TRBJ2-7 | - | TRBV4-1 | TRBD1 | CASSQKAGTVEQYF | TGCGCCAGCAGCCAAAAGGCCGGGACAGTCGAGCAGTACTTC
15 | TRBJ2-7 | - | TRBV5-1 | TRBD1 | CASSFWDRGEDEQYF | TGCGCCAGCAGCTTTTGGGACAGGGGGGAAGACGAGCAGTACTTC
12 | TRBJ1-1 | - | TRBV28 | - | CASSLQGPEAFF | TGTGCCAGCAGCCTTCAGGGCCCTGAAGCTTTCTTT
15 | TRBJ2-4 | - | TRBV6-5 | TRBD2 | CASSLAGGGKNIQYF | TGTGCCAGCAGTTTAGCGGGAGGGGGCAAAAACATTCAGTACTTC
16 | TRBJ2-5 | - | TRBV4-3 | - | CASSQGTTGSQETQYF | TGCGCCAGCAGCCAAGGTACGACGGGATCTCAAGAGACCCAGTACTTC
15 | TRBJ1-5 | - | TRBV6-1 | TRBD1 | CASRGTGEGNQPQHF | TGTGCCAGTCGAGGGACAGGGGAGGGCAATCAGCCCCAGCATTTT
15 | TRBJ2-7 | - | TRBV27 | - | CASRGSRQGKDEQYF | TGTGCCAGCAGGGGGTCCCGCCAGGGGAAAGACGAGCAGTACTTC
14 | TRBJ1-2 | - | TRBV2 | - | CASSPWQAHYGYTF | TGTGCCAGCAGCCCCTGGCAGGCCCACTATGGCTACACCTTC
16 | TRBJ1-6 | - | TRBV4-3 | - | CASSREWRGFNSPLHF | TGCGCCAGCAGCCGGGAATGGCGGGGGTTCAATTCACCCCTCCACTTT
16 | TRBJ2-3 | - | TRBV5-1 | - | CASSMSLAEGADTQYF | TGCGCCAGCAGTATGTCCCTAGCGGAGGGGGCAGATACGCAGTATTTT
14 | TRBJ2-7 | - | TRBV27 | - | CASSEQGGRYEQYF | TGTGCCAGCAGTGAGCAGGGTGGTCGCTACGAGCAGTACTTC
15 | TRBJ2-1 | - | TRBV11-3 | TRBD2 | CASSSLSGGYNEQFF | TGTGCCAGCAGCTCCCTTAGCGGGGGCTACAATGAGCAGTTCTTC
17 | TRBJ2-1 | - | TRBV15 | TRBD2 | CATSTWLGTSGSSEQFF | TGTGCCACCAGCACCTGGCTTGGGACTAGCGGGAGTAGTGAGCAGTTCTTC
17 | TRBJ1-5 | - | TRBV5-8 | TRBD1 | CASSLANYYRGGQPQHF | TGTGCCAGCAGCTTGGCCAATTATTACAGGGGAGGTCAGCCCCAGCATTTT
18 | TRBJ2-6 | - | TRBV5-1 | TRBD1 | CASSFSQGVSSGANVLTF | TGCGCCAGCAGCTTTTCCCAGGGGGTTAGCTCTGGGGCCAACGTCCTGACTTTC
13 | TRBJ2-3 | - | TRBV10-3 | - | CAIKRARTDTQYF | TGTGCCATCAAGAGGGCTAGAACAGATACGCAGTATTTT
11 | TRBJ2-7 | - | TRBV25-1 | - | CASGARTLQYF | TGTGCCAGCGGGGCCCGGACGTTGCAGTACTTC
18 | TRBJ2-3 | - | TRBV5-1 | - | CASSLDVLSAEGTDTQYF | TGCGCCAGCAGCCTTGATGTTTTGTCGGCGGAGGGGACAGATACGCAGTATTTT
16 | TRBJ2-1 | - | TRBV10-2 | TRBD1 | CASRDRGHRVGNEQFF | TGCGCCAGCAGGGACAGGGGACACCGAGTAGGCAATGAGCAGTTCTTC
15 | TRBJ2-7 | - | TRBV10-3 | - | CAIRQGGGRSYEQYF | TGTGCCATCAGGCAGGGGGGCGGGAGGTCCTACGAGCAGTACTTC
15 | TRBJ2-7 | few | TRBV10-2 | - | CASSEEAKSSYEQYF | TGCGCCAGCAGTGAGGAGGCGAAAAGCTCCTACGAGCAGTACTTC
16 | TRBJ2-3 | - | TRBV28 | - | CASSFLGQSHLDTQYF | TGTGCCAGCAGTTTCCTCGGACAATCACATCTGGATACGCAGTATTTT
16 | TRBJ2-7 | once | TRBV6-6 | - | CASSYSGGLPYYEQYF | TGTGCCAGCAGTTACTCGGGGGGGCTGCCCTACTACGAGCAGTACTTC
15 | TRBJ2-7 | - | TRBV7-9 | TRBD2 | CASTGLAGDRHEQYF | TGTGCCAGCACTGGACTAGCGGGAGATCGCCACGAGCAGTACTTC
17 | TRBJ2-6 | - | TRBV5-6 | TRBD1 | CASSLAGTGAGANVLTF | TGTGCCAGCAGCTTGGCCGGGACAGGGGCTGGGGCCAACGTCCTGACTTTC
16 | TRBJ2-3 | - | TRBV30 | TRBD2 | CAWRWASGTGTDTQYF | TGTGCCTGGAGGTGGGCTAGCGGGACGGGGACAGATACGCAGTATTTT
17 | TRBJ2-5 | - | TRBV11-2 | TRBD2 | CASSLAASGRGQETQYF | TGTGCCAGCAGCTTAGCCGCTAGCGGGAGAGGGCAAGAGACCCAGTACTTC